These T cell receptor beta chains were read from a single sample in a study of beta chain features in type 1 diabetes. Clones were sequenced by immunoSEQ multiplex PCR, and TCRdb holds only the in-frame ones, with some missing. The sample consists of hundreds of thousands of clones, approximately 14% of them appearing once. Sequenced: naive CD4+ T cells from blood. The receptor source for this set is a young man with type 1 diabetes. CDR3s include the opening cysteine and the closing phenylalanine or tryptophan. D genes are given only for firm matches. Clone size, where shown, is once, few, many, or a class for clones that have expanded.

v_call	j_call	d_call	cdr3_length	clone_size	cdr3_aa	cdr3_nt
TRBV23-1	TRBJ1-5	TRBD1	17	NA	CASSQLGTETSNQPQHF	TGCGCCAGCAGTCAATTGGGGACAGAGACTAGCAATCAGCCCCAGCATTTT
TRBV7-9	TRBJ2-5	TRBD1	12	NA	CASSGQGETQYF	TGTGCCAGCAGCGGACAGGGCGAGACCCAGTACTTC
TRBV29-1	TRBJ2-7	TRBD1	14	few	CSVEDRGIAYEQYF	TGCAGCGTTGAGGACAGGGGGATAGCCTACGAGCAGTACTTC
TRBV6-6	TRBJ1-2	NA	13	NA	CASSPPGAVGYTF	TGTGCCAGCAGTCCACCTGGGGCTGTAGGCTACACCTTC
TRBV25-1	TRBJ1-5	NA	14	few	CARESGSRNQPQHF	TGTGCCAGGGAGTCGGGGTCCCGCAATCAGCCCCAGCATTTT
TRBV9	TRBJ2-7	NA	15	few	CASSRGGTVAYEQYF	TGTGCCAGCAGCAGGGGCGGGACAGTTGCCTACGAGCAGTACTTC
TRBV7-3	TRBJ2-1	NA	13	few	CASSHTGKDEQFF	TGTGCCAGCAGCCATACAGGGAAGGATGAGCAGTTCTTC
TRBV29-1	TRBJ2-7	NA	11	NA	CSVSPGGEQYF	TGCAGCGTTTCCCCGGGTGGCGAGCAGTACTTC
TRBV4-3	TRBJ1-1	NA	14	NA	CASSHPRGNTEAFF	TGCGCCAGCAGCCACCCACGGGGGAACACTGAAGCTTTCTTT
TRBV11-1	TRBJ1-1	NA	15	few	CASSTADSLNTEAFF	TGTGCCAGCAGCACAGCCGACAGCCTTAACACTGAAGCTTTCTTT
TRBV30	TRBJ2-3	NA	15	NA	CAWSVLAGSTDTQYF	TGTGCCTGGAGTGTTTTGGCGGGTTCCACAGATACGCAGTATTTT
TRBV6-5	TRBJ1-1	NA	15	few	CASRVGFMGGTEAFF	TGTGCCAGCAGGGTAGGGTTTATGGGAGGAACTGAAGCTTTCTTT
TRBV28	TRBJ2-5	TRBD2	16	NA	CASLAGGGVVQETQYF	TGTGCCAGCTTGGCGGGCGGGGGGGTTGTCCAAGAGACCCAGTACTTC
TRBV27	TRBJ1-5	TRBD1	14	few	CASSGDRWNQPQHF	TGTGCCAGCAGTGGGGACAGATGGAATCAGCCCCAGCATTTT
TRBV7-2	TRBJ2-3	NA	14	NA	CASSFRGSTDTQYF	TGTGCCAGCAGCTTTAGGGGCAGCACAGATACGCAGTATTTT
TRBV7-9	TRBJ2-5	TRBD1	15	few	CASSLNSGGEETQYF	TGTGCCAGCAGCTTGAATTCAGGGGGCGAAGAGACCCAGTACTTC
TRBV5-1	TRBJ2-5	TRBD2	15	NA	CASKLTGTSRETQYF	TGCGCCAGCAAATTAACCGGGACTAGCCGAGAGACCCAGTACTTC
TRBV14	TRBJ2-3	TRBD1	14	NA	CASSQTGFTDTQYF	TGTGCCAGCAGCCAGACAGGGTTCACAGATACGCAGTATTTT
TRBV7-9	TRBJ2-2	NA	14	NA	CASSLDRAPGELFF	TGTGCCAGCAGCTTAGACAGGGCTCCCGGGGAGCTGTTTTTT
TRBV30	TRBJ2-7	TRBD2	14	NA	CAWSRIAGSYEQYF	TGTGCCTGGAGTAGGATAGCGGGCTCCTACGAGCAGTACTTC
TRBV30	TRBJ2-7	TRBD2	13	few	CAWRKMGGTYLYF	TGTGCCTGGAGGAAGATGGGGGGGACTTATCTGTACTTC
TRBV5-8	TRBJ2-7	NA	13	NA	CASSLGRESEQYF	TGTGCCAGCAGCTTGGGACGGGAATCCGAGCAGTACTTC
TRBV20-1	TRBJ2-3	NA	11	NA	CSAATRDTQYF	TGCAGTGCCGCGACTAGGGATACGCAGTATTTT
TRBV20-1	TRBJ2-5	NA	10	NA	CSIDGETQYF	TGCAGCATCGACGGGGAGACCCAGTACTTC
TRBV5-6	TRBJ1-1	NA	16	few	CASSLPGTPEGTEAFF	TGTGCCAGCAGCTTGCCCGGGACCCCGGAGGGCACTGAAGCTTTCTTT
TRBV18	TRBJ2-7	TRBD2	15	NA	CASSHAGTSAYEQYF	TGTGCCAGCTCGCATGCCGGGACTAGCGCGTACGAGCAGTACTTC
TRBV30	TRBJ1-2	TRBD1	14	NA	CAWNRGTSNYGYTF	TGTGCCTGGAACAGGGGCACCTCTAACTATGGCTACACCTTC
TRBV15	TRBJ1-5	NA	13	NA	CATSREASQPQHF	TGTGCCACCAGCAGAGAAGCCTCCCAGCCCCAGCATTTT
TRBV5-4	TRBJ2-7	NA	13	few	CASSSLLANEQYF	TGTGCCAGCAGCTCCCTACTAGCAAACGAGCAGTACTTC
TRBV7-9	TRBJ1-1	TRBD1	14	few	CASSQGQENTEAFF	TGTGCCAGCAGCCAAGGACAGGAGAACACTGAAGCTTTCTTT
TRBV19	TRBJ2-5	NA	14	NA	CASSIKQGGETQYF	TGTGCCAGTAGTATCAAACAGGGTGGCGAGACCCAGTACTTC
TRBV6-5	TRBJ2-1	NA	16	NA	CASSSRLGPSYNEQFF	TGTGCCAGCAGTTCTCGACTAGGCCCCTCCTACAATGAGCAGTTCTTC
TRBV4-2	TRBJ2-7	TRBD2	15	few	CASSPRLAENYEQYF	TGTGCCAGCAGCCCTCGACTAGCGGAAAACTACGAGCAGTACTTC
TRBV18	TRBJ2-3	TRBD2	15	NA	CASSSLAGTTDTQYF	TGTGCCAGCTCATCCCTAGCGGGGACCACAGATACGCAGTATTTT